This paragraph covers one T cell receptor beta chain sequence. Recently defined diagnostic criteria classed the Susac syndrome patients as definite or probable. Negative isolation yielded CD4+ and CD8+ T cells, and FACS enriched TEMRA cells. A quantity of about 0.45 to 1 ug RNA underwent reverse transcription using random hexamers. By means of immunoSEQ multiplex PCR, TCR beta CDR3 spanning 54 Vbeta and 13 Jbeta underwent amplification. TCRdb reanalysed the immunoSEQ multiplex PCR reads using MiXCR and keeps one entry per CDR3 protein. The sample contains fewer than 140,000 distinct CDR3 sequences, approximately 94% of which appear only once. The sample originates from a study of CD8 T cells in Susac syndrome. Sequenced sample: CD8+ T cells from PBMCs. This receptor was obtained from a human donor with Susac syndrome.

The CDR3 nucleotides are TGTGCCAGCAGCGTGGACAGATCAGAGACCCAGTACTTC. Its protein is CASSVDRSETQYF. The V and J genes are TRBV9 and TRBJ2-5; the D gene is possibly TRBD1 (6 bases). The V end was cut by 2 bases, the J end by 4 bases, with 9 bases between. This CDR3 comprises 13 residues. CDR1 is SGDLS, CDR2 YYNGEE, per germline.